These 17 T cell receptor beta chains originate from one sample sequenced in a study of T cell repertoires in cytomegalovirus infection. Antigen specificity for these receptors is unknown. TCRdb re-analysed the reads in MiXCR, keeping a single row per CDR3 protein. The sample gives roughly 920,000 distinct CDR3 sequences, less than 35% of which show up once; about 14% is in the top ten. The sequenced sample was cultured CD8+ T cells from PBMCs, obtained from culture after CMV antigen stimulation. The receptors come from a human donor in good health (CMV status not recorded). Some clones in this sample may be carry-over from other donors' samples.

This chain joins TRBV4-3 and TRBJ1-2; D is perhaps TRBD1 (6 bases). The germline V and J ends were trimmed by 0 bases and 8 bases, with 10 bases remaining between them. Per the germline V gene, CDR1 is LGHNA and CDR2 is YSLEER. The CDR3 length is 13 residues. The CDR3: CASSQDRGGGYTF. The CDR3 DNA follows: TGCGCCAGCAGCCAAGATAGGGGGGGAGGCTACACCTTC.

This clonotype was observed a handful of times. The chain is built from TRBV7-9 and TRBJ2-1; TRBD1 might be the D (6 bases). V was cut by 0 bases and J by 5 bases, with 14 bases left in between. The CDR3 runs to 16 residues. Germline CDR1 reads SEHNR; CDR2 reads FQNEAQ (reference sequence). The CDR3 reads CASSLADSYKDNEQFF. Here the CDR3 DNA reads TGTGCCAGCAGCTTAGCGGACAGTTACAAGGACAATGAGCAGTTCTTC. Variable domain in full (rest from reference TRBV7-9 and TRBJ2-1): DTGVSQNPRHKITKRGQNVTFRCDPISEHNRLYWYRQTLGQGPEFLTYFQNEAQLEKSRLLSDRFSAERPKGSFSTLEIQRTEQGDSAMYLCASSLADSYKDNEQFFGPGTRLTVL.

This clonotype has just a few counts. This chain connects TRBV12-3 or TRBV12-4 to TRBJ1-5, with D tentatively TRBD1 (6 bases). CDR3 length equals 16 residues. V lost 1 base and J lost 0, with 10 bases in between. The DNA for the CDR3 is TGTGCCAGCAGTTTAGAGGGGGAATATAGCAATCAGCCCCAGCATTTT. It is translated as CASSLEGEYSNQPQHF.

This clonotype was found a few times. The chain employs TRBV12-3 or TRBV12-4 and TRBJ2-3; possible D gene TRBD2, 6 bases. V dropped 7 bases and J dropped 6 bases, with 20 bases sitting between them. The CDR3 covers 15 residues. For the CDR3, the DNA is TGTGCCAGCATCCCCCGGGACTCCGCGGGGGATACGCAGTATTTT. Residues: CASIPRDSAGDTQYF.

This chain joins TRBV5-5 and TRBJ2-5; a weak D match, TRBD1 (5 bases). The CDR3 has 16 amino acids. Germline CDR1 is SGHKS and CDR2 is YYEKEE (reference sequence). Trimming stripped 2 bases from V and 0 bases from J, with 14 bases between. Here the CDR3 DNA reads TGTGCCAGCAGCTTCCCCAGGGTTGGCCACCAAGAGACCCAGTACTTC. Amino acids: CASSFPRVGHQETQYF.

There are many counts of this clonotype. This sequence joins TRBV7-6 and TRBJ2-3; a possible D gene is TRBD1 (6 bases). V was cut by 3 bases and J by 2 bases, with 12 bases left in between. The CDR3 totals 15 residues. CDR1 and CDR2 from the germline V gene are SGHVS and FNYEAQ. DNA for the CDR3: TGTGCCAGCAGCTTGGGCTCAGGGGTCACAGATACGCAGTATTTT. This sequence encodes CASSLGSGVTDTQYF.

This clonotype has just a few counts. The V gene is TRBV7-9, the J gene TRBJ1-1; 7 bases are shared with TRBD1. This CDR3 spans 12 amino acids. CDR1 and CDR2 (germline): SEHNR, FQNEAQ (reference sequence). Trimming took 5 bases from V and 6 from J; bases not matched to a gene: 3. This CDR3 is CASSHGTAEAFF. The CDR3 DNA sequence: TGTGCCAGCAGCCACGGGACAGCTGAAGCTTTCTTT.

This chain connects TRBV7-9 to TRBJ2-5, with 9 nucleotides matching TRBD2. Germline CDR1 is SEHNR and CDR2 is FQNEAQ (reference sequence). CDR3 length: 16 amino acids. The V segment lost 7 bases and the J segment 5 bases; nucleotides outside the gene matches: 14. The DNA of the CDR3 is TGTGCCAGCACCTATTTAGGAAGCGGGGGGTCGGAGACCCAGTACTTC. This sequence encodes CASTYLGSGGSETQYF.

On this clonotype: One end of the junction fails to match germline, which may point to a read error. The V and J genes are TRBV4-1 and TRBJ2-5; 9 nucleotides align to TRBD1. Germline V lookup: CDR1 MGHRA, CDR2 YSYEKL. This CDR3 is built from 15 residues. The CDR3 protein is CASSPTGGFQETQYF. Written as DNA, the CDR3 is TGTGCCAGCAGTCCGACAGGGGGATTCCAAGAGACCCAGTACTTC.

The chain employs TRBV11-2 and TRBJ1-2; no definite D call. The CDR3 totals 16 residues. Germline V gene lookup returns CDR1 SGHAT and CDR2 FQNNGV. V was shortened by 0 bases and J by 0 bases, with 11 bases between the two germline ends. This CDR3 is CASSLDLGGANYGYTF. The CDR3 nucleotides read TGTGCCAGCAGCTTAGATCTGGGTGGAGCTAACTATGGCTACACCTTC.

The rearrangement uses TRBV11-2 and TRBJ2-3, with no clear D. Trimming left V 5 bases short and J 0 bases short, with 21 bases between. From germline, CDR1 is SGHAT and CDR2 FQNNGV. This CDR3 has 18 amino acids. The CDR3 protein is CASSPLGQEFFSTDTQYF. In nucleotides, the CDR3 is TGTGCCAGCAGCCCTCTCGGTCAAGAGTTTTTTAGCACAGATACGCAGTATTTT.

The chain joins TRBV14 to TRBJ1-2; 7 nucleotides match TRBD1. V gave up 3 bases and J gave up 5 bases; unmatched junction bases: 6. CDR1 SGHDN and CDR2 FVKESK come from the germline V gene. The CDR3 extends over 14 amino acids. CDR3 DNA sequence: TGTGCCAGCAGCCAGAGTACAGGGGAATATGGCTACACCTTC. Protein product: CASSQSTGEYGYTF.

This clonotype was seen only a few times. The chain combines TRBV6-5 with TRBJ2-7; no definite D call. This CDR3 region has 13 residues. CDR1 and CDR2 (germline): MNHEY, SVGAGI. Trimming removed 1 base from V and 6 bases from J, with 10 bases in between. The CDR3 DNA reads as TGTGCCAGCAGTTACTTACTGGGTGGCGAGCAGTACGTC. It specifies CASSYLLGGEQYV.

This clonotype was detected a few times. V usage is TRBV7-9 and J usage is TRBJ2-5, with 10 positions matching TRBD2. From germline, CDR1 is SEHNR and CDR2 FQNEAQ (reference sequence). The V and J ends lost 2 bases and 5 bases, in that order; junction bases with no gene match: 14. The CDR3 covers 18 residues. CDR3 in amino acids: CASSLPRTMVLAGETQYF. The CDR3 DNA is TGTGCCAGCAGCTTACCGCGAACGATGGTACTAGCGGGGGAGACCCAGTACTTC.

The table lists this clonotype with a few counts. The chain carries TRBV4-3 and TRBJ2-2; the D gene is possibly TRBD1 (5 bases). The CDR3 is made up of 15 amino acids. Deletions cut 1 base from V and 7 bases from J, with 13 bases between. The V gene's germline CDR1 is LGHNA and CDR2 YSLEER. The DNA of the CDR3 is TGCGCCAGCAGCCAAGCACCTGGGGCCAGCGGGGAGCTGTTTTTT. Its protein product is CASSQAPGASGELFF.

The chain joins TRBV4-1 to TRBJ1-5; no firm D call. V lost 0 bases to trimming and J lost 5 bases, with 5 bases between them. This CDR3 has 13 amino acids. In germline, CDR1 is MGHRA, CDR2 YSYEKL. The chain's CDR3 is CASSQDRDQPQHF. In nucleotides, the CDR3 is TGCGCCAGCAGCCAAGATAGGGATCAGCCCCAGCATTTT.

This clonotype came up a few times. The chain carries TRBV28 and TRBJ2-5; maybe TRBD1 (6 bases). The CDR3 contains 16 residues. The germline gives CDR1 MDHEN, CDR2 SYDVKM. The V and J ends lost 9 bases and 2 bases respectively, with 22 bases between them. This CDR3 reads CASAWGQGTKQETQYF. The CDR3 DNA is TGTGCCAGTGCCTGGGGGCAGGGGACAAAGCAAGAGACCCAGTACTTC. The whole variable domain, remainder taken from reference TRBV28 and TRBJ2-5, is DVKVTQSSRYLVKRTGEKVFLECVQDMDHENMFWYRQDPGLGLRLIYFSYDVKMKEKGDIPEGYSVSREKKERFSLILESASTNQTSMYLCASAWGQGTKQETQYFGPGTRLLVL.